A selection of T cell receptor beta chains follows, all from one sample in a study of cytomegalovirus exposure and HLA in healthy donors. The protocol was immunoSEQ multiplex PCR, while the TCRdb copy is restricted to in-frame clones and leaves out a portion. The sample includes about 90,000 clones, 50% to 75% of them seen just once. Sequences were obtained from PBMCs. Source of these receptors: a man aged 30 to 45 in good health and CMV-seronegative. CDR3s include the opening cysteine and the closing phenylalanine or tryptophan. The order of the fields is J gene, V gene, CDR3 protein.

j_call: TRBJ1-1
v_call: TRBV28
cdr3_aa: CASLRAFPNTEAFF

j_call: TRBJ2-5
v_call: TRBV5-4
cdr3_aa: CASSDRTGGRETQYF

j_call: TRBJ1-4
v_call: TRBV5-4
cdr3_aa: CASSLQGRAEKLFF

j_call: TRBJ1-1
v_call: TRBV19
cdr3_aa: CASNPVGGTEAFF

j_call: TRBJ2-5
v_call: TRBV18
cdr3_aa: CASSQISGETQYF

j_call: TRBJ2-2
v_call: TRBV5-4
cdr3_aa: CASSSGTTTTGELFF

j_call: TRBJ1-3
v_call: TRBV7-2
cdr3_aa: CASSLSGGGNTIYF

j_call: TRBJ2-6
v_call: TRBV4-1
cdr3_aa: CASSQGTAGLRSGANVLTF

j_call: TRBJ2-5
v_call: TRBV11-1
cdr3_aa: CASSLGTSRYPRETQYF

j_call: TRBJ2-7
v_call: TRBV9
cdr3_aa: CASSPPSGDYEQYF

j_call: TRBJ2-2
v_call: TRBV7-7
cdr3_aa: CASSLSPGATGELFF

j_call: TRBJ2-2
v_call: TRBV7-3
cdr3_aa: CASSPQGKGGELFF

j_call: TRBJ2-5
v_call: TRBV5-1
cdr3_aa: CASSGISGGAWETQYF

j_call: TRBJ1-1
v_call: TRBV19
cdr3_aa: CASTRDGRGITEAFF